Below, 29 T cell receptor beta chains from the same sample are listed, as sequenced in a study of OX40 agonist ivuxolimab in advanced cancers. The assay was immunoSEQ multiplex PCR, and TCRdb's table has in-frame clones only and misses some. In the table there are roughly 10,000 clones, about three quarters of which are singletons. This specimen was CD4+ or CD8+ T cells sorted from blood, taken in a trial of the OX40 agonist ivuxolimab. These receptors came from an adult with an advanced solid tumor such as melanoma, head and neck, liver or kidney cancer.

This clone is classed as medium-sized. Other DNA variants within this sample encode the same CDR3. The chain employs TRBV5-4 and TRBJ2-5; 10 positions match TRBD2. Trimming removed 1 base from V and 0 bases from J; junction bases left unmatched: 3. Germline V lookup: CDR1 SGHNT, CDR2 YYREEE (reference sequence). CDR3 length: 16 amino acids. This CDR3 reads CASSLQLAGYQETQYF. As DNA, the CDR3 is TGTGCCAGCAGCTTGCAACTAGCGGGGTACCAAGAGACCCAGTACTTC.

CDR3 residues: CASSDSKGADTQYF. In DNA, the CDR3 is TGTGCCAGCAGTGACTCGAAGGGAGCAGATACGCAGTATTTT. The V gene is TRBV6-4, the J gene TRBJ2-3; tentatively, D is TRBD2 (5 bases). CDR3 size: 14 residues. Germline values: CDR1 MRHNA, CDR2 SNTAGT. V lost 0 bases and J lost 4, with 8 bases in between.

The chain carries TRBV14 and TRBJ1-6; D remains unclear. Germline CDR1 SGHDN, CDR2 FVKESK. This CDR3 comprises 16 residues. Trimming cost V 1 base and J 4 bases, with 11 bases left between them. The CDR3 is CASSQAGFQYNSPLHF. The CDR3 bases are TGTGCCAGCAGCCAAGCGGGCTTCCAGTATAATTCACCCCTCCACTTT.

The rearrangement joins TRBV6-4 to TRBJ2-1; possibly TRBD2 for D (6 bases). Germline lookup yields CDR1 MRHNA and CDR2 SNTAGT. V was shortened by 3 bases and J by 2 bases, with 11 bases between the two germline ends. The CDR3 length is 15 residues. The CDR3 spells CASSERDSAYNEQFF. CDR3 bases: TGTGCCAGCAGTGAGCGGGATTCCGCCTACAATGAGCAGTTCTTC.

The CDR3 spells CASSFTGVQETQYF. Written as DNA, the CDR3 is TGTGCCAGCAGTTTCACAGGGGTCCAAGAGACCCAGTACTTC. This chain connects TRBV6-5 to TRBJ2-5, with TRBD1 identical over 7 bases. V dropped 4 bases and J dropped 1; count of bases not matched to a gene: 3. The germline V gene encodes CDR1 MNHEY and CDR2 SVGAGI. The CDR3 sequence is 14 residues long.

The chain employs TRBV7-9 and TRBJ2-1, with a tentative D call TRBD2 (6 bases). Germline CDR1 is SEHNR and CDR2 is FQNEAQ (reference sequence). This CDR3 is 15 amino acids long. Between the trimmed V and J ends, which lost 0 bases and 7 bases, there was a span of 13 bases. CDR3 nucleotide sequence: TGTGCCAGCAGCTTAGCGGGGGGAACTTTTAATGAGCAGTTCTTC. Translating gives CASSLAGGTFNEQFF.

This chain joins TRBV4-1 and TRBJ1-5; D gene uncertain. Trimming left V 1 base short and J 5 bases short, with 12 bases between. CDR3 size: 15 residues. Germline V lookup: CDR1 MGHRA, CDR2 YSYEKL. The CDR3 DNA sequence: TGCGCCAGCAGCCAAGGAAGTGACCCCTATCAGCCCCAGCATTTT. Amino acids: CASSQGSDPYQPQHF.

The CDR3 nucleotides read TGTGCCAGCAGCCCAGGGTATGGAGGCAATGAGCAGTTCTTC. Amino acid sequence: CASSPGYGGNEQFF. V is TRBV6-4 and J is TRBJ2-1; D is perhaps TRBD1 or TRBD2 (5 bases each). V was cut by 6 bases and J by 6 bases, with 15 bases left in between. Germline V lookup: CDR1 MRHNA, CDR2 SNTAGT. The CDR3 runs to 14 residues.

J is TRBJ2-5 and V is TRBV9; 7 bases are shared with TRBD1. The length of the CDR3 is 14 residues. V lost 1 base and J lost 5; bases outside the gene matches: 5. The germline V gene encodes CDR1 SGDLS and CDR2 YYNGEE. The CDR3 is CASSVWDSGETQYF. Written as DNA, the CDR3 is TGTGCCAGCAGCGTATGGGACAGTGGGGAGACCCAGTACTTC.

The DNA of the CDR3 is TGTGCCAGCAGCTTGAAGACAGGGGGCTTAGCTGGAAACACCATATATTTT. This gives the protein CASSLKTGGLAGNTIYF. The chain combines TRBV5-6 with TRBJ1-3; TRBD1 matches at 10 bases. J gave up 2 bases and V 1 base, and 6 bases lay outside the gene matches. CDR1 is SGHDT and CDR2 is YYEEEE in the germline V gene. The CDR3 is 17 amino acids.

Here the CDR3 reads CASGLETGEGLGTEAFF. The CDR3 DNA reads TGTGCTAGTGGTTTGGAAACGGGCGAGGGGTTGGGCACTGAAGCTTTCTTT. This chain links TRBV12-5 with TRBJ1-1; D might be TRBD1 (5 bases). V lost 1 base, J lost 4 bases, and 19 bases lay in between. CDR1 is LGHNT, CDR2 FRNRAP, per germline. This CDR3 spans 17 amino acids.

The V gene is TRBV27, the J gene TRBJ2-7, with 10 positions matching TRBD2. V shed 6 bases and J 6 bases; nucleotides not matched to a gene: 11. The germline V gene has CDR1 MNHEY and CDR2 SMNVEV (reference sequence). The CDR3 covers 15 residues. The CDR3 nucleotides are TGTGCCAGCAGACAATTAAGCGGGGGGGCCGCCGAGCAGTACTTC. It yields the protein CASRQLSGGAAEQYF.

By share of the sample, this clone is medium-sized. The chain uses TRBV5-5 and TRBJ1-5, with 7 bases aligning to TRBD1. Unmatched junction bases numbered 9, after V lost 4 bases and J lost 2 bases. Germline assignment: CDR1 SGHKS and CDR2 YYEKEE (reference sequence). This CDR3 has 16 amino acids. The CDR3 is CASSPDTGDRNQPQHF. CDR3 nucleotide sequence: TGTGCCAGCAGCCCGGATACAGGGGATCGCAATCAGCCCCAGCATTTT.

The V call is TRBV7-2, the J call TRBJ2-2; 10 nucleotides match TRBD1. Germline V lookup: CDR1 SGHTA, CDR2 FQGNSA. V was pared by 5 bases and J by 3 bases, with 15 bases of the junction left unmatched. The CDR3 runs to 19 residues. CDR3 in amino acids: CASSPPTGGFPSYTGELFF. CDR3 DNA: TGTGCCAGCAGCCCACCGACAGGGGGCTTTCCAAGCTACACCGGGGAGCTGTTTTTT. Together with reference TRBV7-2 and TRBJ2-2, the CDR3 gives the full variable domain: GAGVSQSPSNKVTEKGKDVELRCDPISGHTALYWYRQSLGQGLEFLIYFQGNSAPDKSGLPSDRFSAERTGGSVSTLTIQRTQQEDSAVYLCASSPPTGGFPSYTGELFFGEGSRLTVL.

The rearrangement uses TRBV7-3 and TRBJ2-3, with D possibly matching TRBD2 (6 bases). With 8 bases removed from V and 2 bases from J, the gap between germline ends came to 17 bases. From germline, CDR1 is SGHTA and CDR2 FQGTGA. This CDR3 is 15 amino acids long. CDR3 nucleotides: TGTGCCAGCCAGGTTAGCGGCGTTCCCACAGATACGCAGTATTTT. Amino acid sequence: CASQVSGVPTDTQYF.

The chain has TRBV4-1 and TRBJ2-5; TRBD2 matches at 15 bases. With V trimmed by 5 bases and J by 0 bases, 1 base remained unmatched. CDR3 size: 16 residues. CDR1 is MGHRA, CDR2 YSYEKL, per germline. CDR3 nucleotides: TGCGCCAGCAGCGGACTAGCGGGAGGGTACCAAGAGACCCAGTACTTC. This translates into CASSGLAGGYQETQYF.

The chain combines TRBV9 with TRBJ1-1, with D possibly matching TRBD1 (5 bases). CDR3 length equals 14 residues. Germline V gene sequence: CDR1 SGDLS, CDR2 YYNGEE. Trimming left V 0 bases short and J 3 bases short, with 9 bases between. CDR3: CASSVGGWDTEAFF. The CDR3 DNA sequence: TGTGCCAGCAGCGTAGGGGGCTGGGACACTGAAGCTTTCTTT.

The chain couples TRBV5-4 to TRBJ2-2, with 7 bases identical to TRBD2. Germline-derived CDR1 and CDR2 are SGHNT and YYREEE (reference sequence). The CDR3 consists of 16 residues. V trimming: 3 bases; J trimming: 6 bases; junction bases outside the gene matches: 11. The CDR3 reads CASSWGSSGYAGELFF. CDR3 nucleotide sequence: TGTGCCAGCAGCTGGGGAAGTAGCGGGTACGCCGGGGAGCTGTTTTTT.

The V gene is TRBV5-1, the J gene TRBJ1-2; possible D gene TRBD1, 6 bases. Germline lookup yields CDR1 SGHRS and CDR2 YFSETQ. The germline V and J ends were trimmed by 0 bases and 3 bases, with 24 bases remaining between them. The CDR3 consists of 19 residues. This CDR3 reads CASSLAEIVKKAGDYGYTF. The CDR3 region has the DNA TGCGCCAGCAGCTTGGCCGAAATTGTGAAGAAGGCAGGGGACTATGGCTACACCTTC.

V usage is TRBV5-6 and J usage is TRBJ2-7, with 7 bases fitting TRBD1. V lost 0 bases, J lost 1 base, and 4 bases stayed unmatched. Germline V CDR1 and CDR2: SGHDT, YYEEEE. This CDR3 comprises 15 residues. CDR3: CASSLAPRGSYEQYF. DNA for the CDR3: TGTGCCAGCAGCTTGGCCCCCAGGGGGTCCTACGAGCAGTACTTC.

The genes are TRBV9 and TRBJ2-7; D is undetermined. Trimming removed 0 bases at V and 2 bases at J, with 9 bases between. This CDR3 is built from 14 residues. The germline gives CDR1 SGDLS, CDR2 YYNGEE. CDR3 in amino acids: CASSVEPDTYEQYF. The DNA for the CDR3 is TGTGCCAGCAGCGTAGAACCCGATACCTACGAGCAGTACTTC.

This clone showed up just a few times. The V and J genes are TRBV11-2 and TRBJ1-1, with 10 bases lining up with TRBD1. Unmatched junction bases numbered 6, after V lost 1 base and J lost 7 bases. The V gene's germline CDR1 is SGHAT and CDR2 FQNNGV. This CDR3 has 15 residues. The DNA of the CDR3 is TGTGCCAGCAGCTTAGCGGGACAGGGGTCTAGTGAAGCTTTCTTT. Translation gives CASSLAGQGSSEAFF.

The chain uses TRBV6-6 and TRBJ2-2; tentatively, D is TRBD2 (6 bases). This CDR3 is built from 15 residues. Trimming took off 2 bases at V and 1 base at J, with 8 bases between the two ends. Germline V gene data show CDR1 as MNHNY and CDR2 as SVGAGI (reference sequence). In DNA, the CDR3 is TGTGCCAGCAGTTACGGGGGGATGAACACCGGGGAGCTGTTTTTT. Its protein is CASSYGGMNTGELFF.

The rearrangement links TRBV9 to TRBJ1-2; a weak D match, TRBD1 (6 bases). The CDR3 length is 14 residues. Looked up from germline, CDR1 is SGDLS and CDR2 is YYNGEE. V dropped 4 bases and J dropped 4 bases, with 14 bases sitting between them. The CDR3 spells CASSLYREGYGYTF. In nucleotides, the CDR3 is TGTGCCAGCAGCTTATACAGGGAAGGCTATGGCTACACCTTC.

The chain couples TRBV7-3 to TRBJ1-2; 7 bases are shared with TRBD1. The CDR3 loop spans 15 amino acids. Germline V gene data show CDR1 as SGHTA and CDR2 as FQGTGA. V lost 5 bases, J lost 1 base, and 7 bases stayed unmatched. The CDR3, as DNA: TGTGCCAGCAGCCCTGGACAGGCTGTTAACTATGGCTACACCTTC. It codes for CASSPGQAVNYGYTF.

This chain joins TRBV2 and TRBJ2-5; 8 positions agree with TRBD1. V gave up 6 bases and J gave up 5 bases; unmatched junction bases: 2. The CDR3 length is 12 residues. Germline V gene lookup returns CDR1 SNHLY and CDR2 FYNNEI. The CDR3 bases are TGTGCCAGCAGGACAGGGGACGAGACCCAGTACTTC. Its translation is CASRTGDETQYF. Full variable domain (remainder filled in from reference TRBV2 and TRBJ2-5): EPEVTQTPSHQVTQMGQEVILRCVPISNHLYFYWYRQILGQKVEFLVSFYNNEISEKSEIFDDQFSVERPDGSNFTLKIRSTKLEDSAMYFCASRTGDETQYFGPGTRLLVL.

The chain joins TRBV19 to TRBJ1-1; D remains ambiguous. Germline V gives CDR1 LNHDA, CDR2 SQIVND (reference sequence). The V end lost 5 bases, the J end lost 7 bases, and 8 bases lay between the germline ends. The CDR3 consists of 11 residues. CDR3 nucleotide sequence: TGTGCCAGTAGTTTTACCCGTGAAGCTTTCTTT. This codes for CASSFTREAFF.

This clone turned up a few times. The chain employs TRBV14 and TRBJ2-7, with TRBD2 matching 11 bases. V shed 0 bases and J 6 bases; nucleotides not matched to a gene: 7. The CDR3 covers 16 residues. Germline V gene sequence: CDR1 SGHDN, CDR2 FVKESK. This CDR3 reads CASSQDTSGRLSEQYF. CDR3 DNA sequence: TGTGCCAGCAGCCAAGACACTAGCGGGAGATTGAGCGAGCAGTACTTC.

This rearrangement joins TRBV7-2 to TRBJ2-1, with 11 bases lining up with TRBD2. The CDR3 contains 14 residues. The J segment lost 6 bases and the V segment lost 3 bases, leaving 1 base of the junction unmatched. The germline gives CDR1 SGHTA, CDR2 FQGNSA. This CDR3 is CASSFGTSGNEQFF. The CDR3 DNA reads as TGTGCCAGCAGCTTCGGGACTAGCGGCAATGAGCAGTTCTTC.